The rows below give T cell receptor beta chains drawn from one sample of a study of CD8 T cell repertoires and HIV-1 epitope variants. No antigens are known for them. The method was immunoSEQ multiplex PCR; TCRdb's version includes in-frame clones alone and lacks a portion of them. The sample lists 6,000 or so clones, about 65% occurring once. The sample taken for sequencing was cultured CD8+ T cells derived from PBMCs. These receptors were collected from a male donor with HIV. Both conserved end residues are part of each CDR3. Fields, in order: J gene, clone size, D gene, CDR3 length, V gene, CDR3 protein, CDR3 DNA. A D gene is named only where the DNA matches it firmly. Rows may omit the clone size; those that give it use once, few, many or a size class.

J gene: TRBJ2-7; clone size: once; D gene: .; CDR3 length: 13; V gene: TRBV9; CDR3 protein: CASSVGVGHEQYF; CDR3 DNA: TGTGCCAGCAGCGTAGGGGTTGGCCACGAGCAGTACTTC
J gene: TRBJ1-6; clone size: few; D gene: .; CDR3 length: 14; V gene: TRBV9; CDR3 protein: CASSLGVPNSPLHF; CDR3 DNA: TGTGCCAGCAGCTTAGGGGTGCCTAATTCACCCCTCCACTTT
J gene: TRBJ2-2; clone size: .; D gene: TRBD2; CDR3 length: 15; V gene: TRBV9; CDR3 protein: CASSASGGNTGELFF; CDR3 DNA: TGTGCCAGCAGCGCTAGCGGGGGGAACACCGGGGAGCTGTTTTTT
J gene: TRBJ2-7; clone size: .; D gene: .; CDR3 length: 15; V gene: TRBV4-3; CDR3 protein: CASSQDSSSPYEQYF; CDR3 DNA: TGCGCCAGCAGCCAAGATTCGAGTTCCCCCTACGAGCAGTACTTC
J gene: TRBJ1-5; clone size: few; D gene: TRBD1; CDR3 length: 14; V gene: TRBV19; CDR3 protein: CASSDDRDDQPQHF; CDR3 DNA: TGTGCCAGTAGTGATGACAGGGACGATCAGCCCCAGCATTTT
J gene: TRBJ1-2; clone size: few; D gene: .; CDR3 length: 13; V gene: TRBV5-4; CDR3 protein: CASTSTASYGYTF; CDR3 DNA: TGTGCCAGCACCTCGACAGCCTCATATGGCTACACCTTC
J gene: TRBJ2-2; clone size: few; D gene: TRBD1; CDR3 length: 17; V gene: TRBV7-8; CDR3 protein: CASSISRTGVNTGELFF; CDR3 DNA: TGTGCCAGCTCTATTTCCAGGACAGGGGTTAACACCGGGGAGCTGTTTTTT
J gene: TRBJ2-7; clone size: few; D gene: .; CDR3 length: 16; V gene: TRBV4-2; CDR3 protein: CASSQDAGPTSYEQYF; CDR3 DNA: TGTGCCAGCAGCCAAGACGCGGGCCCAACTTCCTACGAGCAGTACTTC
J gene: TRBJ1-1; clone size: few; D gene: TRBD1; CDR3 length: 16; V gene: TRBV7-3; CDR3 protein: CASRVTGVTSNTEAFF; CDR3 DNA: TGTGCCAGCCGGGTGACAGGGGTGACGTCCAACACTGAAGCTTTCTTT
J gene: TRBJ2-7; clone size: .; D gene: .; CDR3 length: 14; V gene: TRBV18; CDR3 protein: CASSPAGVGYEQYF; CDR3 DNA: TGTGCCAGCTCACCGGCAGGTGTTGGCTACGAGCAGTACTTC
J gene: TRBJ1-2; clone size: .; D gene: TRBD1; CDR3 length: 15; V gene: TRBV9; CDR3 protein: CASSVGTGENYGYTF; CDR3 DNA: TGTGCCAGCAGCGTAGGGACAGGGGAGAACTATGGCTACACCTTC
J gene: TRBJ1-2; clone size: few; D gene: TRBD1; CDR3 length: 15; V gene: TRBV6-5; CDR3 protein: CASSSSQGADYGYTF; CDR3 DNA: TGTGCCAGCAGTTCTTCACAGGGGGCTGACTATGGCTACACCTTC
J gene: TRBJ1-1; clone size: .; D gene: .; CDR3 length: 13; V gene: TRBV29-1; CDR3 protein: CSVGEGSDTEAFF; CDR3 DNA: TGCAGCGTTGGGGAAGGCAGTGACACTGAAGCTTTCTTT
J gene: TRBJ2-2; clone size: .; D gene: .; CDR3 length: 16; V gene: TRBV9; CDR3 protein: CASSPGTGGGTGELFF; CDR3 DNA: TGTGCCAGCAGCCCAGGGACTGGAGGGGGTACCGGGGAGCTGTTTTTT
J gene: TRBJ2-7; clone size: .; D gene: TRBD2; CDR3 length: 22; V gene: TRBV14; CDR3 protein: CASSQGWRTGPWGSGRLYEQYF; CDR3 DNA: TGTGCCAGCAGCCAAGGGTGGAGGACGGGACCCTGGGGTAGCGGGAGACTCTACGAGCAGTACTTC
J gene: TRBJ2-7; clone size: .; D gene: .; CDR3 length: 14; V gene: TRBV5-6; CDR3 protein: CASSLAGSAYEQYF; CDR3 DNA: TGTGCCAGCAGCTTGGCCGGCAGCGCCTACGAGCAGTACTTC
J gene: TRBJ2-7; clone size: .; D gene: .; CDR3 length: 13; V gene: TRBV9; CDR3 protein: CASSTEGGYEQYF; CDR3 DNA: TGTGCCAGCAGCACGGAAGGTGGCTACGAGCAGTACTTC
J gene: TRBJ1-2; clone size: .; D gene: TRBD1; CDR3 length: 14; V gene: TRBV5-4; CDR3 protein: CASSDPGTGVLGAF; CDR3 DNA: TGTGCCAGCAGCGATCCCGGGACAGGGGTCCTCGGTGCCTTC
J gene: TRBJ2-7; clone size: .; D gene: .; CDR3 length: 15; V gene: TRBV10-3; CDR3 protein: CAITEASNRRYEQYF; CDR3 DNA: TGTGCCATCACCGAAGCTAGCAACCGACGCTACGAGCAGTACTTC
J gene: TRBJ2-5; clone size: .; D gene: .; CDR3 length: 17; V gene: TRBV6-1; CDR3 protein: CASSELLGDSGSETQYF; CDR3 DNA: TGTGCCAGCAGTGAACTCCTCGGGGACAGCGGGTCAGAGACCCAGTACTTC
J gene: TRBJ2-6; clone size: .; D gene: .; CDR3 length: 17; V gene: TRBV10-1; CDR3 protein: CASSESSGLPGANVLTF; CDR3 DNA: TGCGCCAGCAGTGAGTCTTCCGGGCTCCCTGGGGCCAACGTCCTGACTTTC
J gene: TRBJ2-1; clone size: .; D gene: .; CDR3 length: 16; V gene: TRBV25-1; CDR3 protein: CASSPLRGAYYNEQFF; CDR3 DNA: TGTGCCAGCAGTCCCCTTCGGGGAGCATATTACAATGAGCAGTTCTTC
J gene: TRBJ2-1; clone size: few; D gene: TRBD1; CDR3 length: 14; V gene: TRBV7-6; CDR3 protein: CASSFGTGVDEQFF; CDR3 DNA: TGTGCCAGCAGCTTTGGGACAGGGGTCGATGAGCAGTTCTTC
J gene: TRBJ1-1; clone size: .; D gene: .; CDR3 length: 13; V gene: TRBV5-6; CDR3 protein: CASSGTLNTEAFF; CDR3 DNA: TGTGCCAGCAGCGGGACATTGAACACTGAAGCTTTCTTT
J gene: TRBJ1-5; clone size: few; D gene: .; CDR3 length: 15; V gene: TRBV28; CDR3 protein: CASSPVGETNQPQHF; CDR3 DNA: TGTGCCAGCAGCCCCGTCGGGGAGACAAATCAGCCCCAGCATTTT
J gene: TRBJ2-7; clone size: .; D gene: TRBD1; CDR3 length: 16; V gene: TRBV28; CDR3 protein: CASSWSLGQSLYEQYF; CDR3 DNA: TGTGCCAGCAGTTGGTCACTGGGACAGAGCCTCTACGAGCAGTACTTC
J gene: TRBJ1-6; clone size: .; D gene: TRBD1; CDR3 length: 14; V gene: TRBV19; CDR3 protein: CASSGTADNSPLHF; CDR3 DNA: TGTGCCAGTAGTGGGACAGCAGATAATTCACCCCTCCACTTT
J gene: TRBJ1-1; clone size: .; D gene: .; CDR3 length: 13; V gene: TRBV30; CDR3 protein: CAWIMAQNTEAFF; CDR3 DNA: TGTGCCTGGATAATGGCACAGAACACTGAAGCTTTCTTT
J gene: TRBJ1-1; clone size: once; D gene: .; CDR3 length: 13; V gene: TRBV6-6; CDR3 protein: CASPAYPGTEAFF; CDR3 DNA: TGTGCTAGTCCGGCTTATCCGGGGACTGAAGCTTTCTTT
J gene: TRBJ2-7; clone size: .; D gene: .; CDR3 length: 15; V gene: TRBV6-1; CDR3 protein: CASSSRTILSYEQYF; CDR3 DNA: TGTGCCAGCAGTTCCCGGACTATCTTGTCCTACGAGCAGTACTTC
J gene: TRBJ1-1; clone size: .; D gene: .; CDR3 length: 14; V gene: TRBV5-1; CDR3 protein: CASTFAPGNTEAFF; CDR3 DNA: TGCGCCAGCACCTTCGCCCCAGGGAACACTGAAGCTTTCTTT
J gene: TRBJ2-3; clone size: few; D gene: TRBD2; CDR3 length: 16; V gene: TRBV5-4; CDR3 protein: CASSGGGTRGTDTQYF; CDR3 DNA: TGTGCCAGCAGCGGGGGAGGGACGAGGGGCACAGATACGCAGTATTTT
J gene: TRBJ2-1; clone size: .; D gene: .; CDR3 length: 15; V gene: TRBV7-3; CDR3 protein: CASSLAGASYNEQFF; CDR3 DNA: TGTGCCAGCAGCTTAGCGGGCGCCTCCTACAATGAGCAGTTCTTC